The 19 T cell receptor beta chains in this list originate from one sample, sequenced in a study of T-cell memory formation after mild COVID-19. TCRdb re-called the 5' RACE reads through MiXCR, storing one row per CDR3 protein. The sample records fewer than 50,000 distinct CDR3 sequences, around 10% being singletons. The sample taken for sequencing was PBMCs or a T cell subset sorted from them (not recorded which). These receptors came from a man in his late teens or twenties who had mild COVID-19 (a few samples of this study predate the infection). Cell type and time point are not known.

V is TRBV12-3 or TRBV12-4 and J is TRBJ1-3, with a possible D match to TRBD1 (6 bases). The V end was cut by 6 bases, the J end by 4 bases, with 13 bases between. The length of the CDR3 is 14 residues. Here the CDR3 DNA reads TGTGCCAGCAGGGTAACAGGGACCGGAAACACCATATATTTT. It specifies CASRVTGTGNTIYF.

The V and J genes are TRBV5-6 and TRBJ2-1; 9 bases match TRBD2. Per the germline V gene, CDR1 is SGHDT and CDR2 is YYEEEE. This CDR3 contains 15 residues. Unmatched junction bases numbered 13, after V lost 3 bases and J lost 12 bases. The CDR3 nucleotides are TGTGCCAGCAGCTCGCCGACTAGCGGTAGAGCTGTGCAGTTCTTC. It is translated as CASSSPTSGRAVQFF. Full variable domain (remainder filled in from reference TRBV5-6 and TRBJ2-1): DAGVTQSPTHLIKTRGQQVTLRCSPKSGHDTVSWYQQALGQGPQFIFQYYEEEERQRGNFPDRFSGHQFPNYSSELNVNALLLGDSALYLCASSSPTSGRAVQFFGPGTRLTVL.

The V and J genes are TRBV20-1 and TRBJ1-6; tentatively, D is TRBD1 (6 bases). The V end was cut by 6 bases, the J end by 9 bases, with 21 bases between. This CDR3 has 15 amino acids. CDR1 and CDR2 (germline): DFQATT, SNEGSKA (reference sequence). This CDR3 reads CSAATLAGESSPLHF. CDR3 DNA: TGCAGTGCCGCTACTTTGGCAGGGGAGAGTTCACCCCTCCACTTT.

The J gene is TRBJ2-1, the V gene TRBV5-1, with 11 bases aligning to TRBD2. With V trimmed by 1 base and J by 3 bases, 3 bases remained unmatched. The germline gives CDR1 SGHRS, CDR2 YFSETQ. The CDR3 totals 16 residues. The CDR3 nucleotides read TGCGCCAGCAGCTTGACCGGGACTAGCGGCTACAATGAGCAGTTCTTC. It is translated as CASSLTGTSGYNEQFF.

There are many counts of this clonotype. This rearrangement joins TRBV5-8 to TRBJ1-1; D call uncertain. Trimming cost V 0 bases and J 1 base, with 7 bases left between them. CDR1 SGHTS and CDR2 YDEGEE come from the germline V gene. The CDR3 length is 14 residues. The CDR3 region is CASSLDRRNTEAFF. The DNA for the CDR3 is TGTGCCAGCAGCTTGGACAGACGGAACACTGAAGCTTTCTTT.

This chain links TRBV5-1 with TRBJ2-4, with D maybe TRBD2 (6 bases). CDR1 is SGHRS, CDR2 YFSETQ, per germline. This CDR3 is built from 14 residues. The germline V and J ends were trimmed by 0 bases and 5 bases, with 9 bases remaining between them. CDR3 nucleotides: TGCGCCAGCAGCTTGGCGGGGGACCAAAACATTCAGTACTTC. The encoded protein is CASSLAGDQNIQYF. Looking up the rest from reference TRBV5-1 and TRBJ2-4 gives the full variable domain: KAGVTQTPRYLIKTRGQQVTLSCSPISGHRSVSWYQQTPGQGLQFLFEYFSETQRNKGNFPGRFSGRQFSNSRSEMNVSTLELGDSALYLCASSLAGDQNIQYFGAGTRLSVL.

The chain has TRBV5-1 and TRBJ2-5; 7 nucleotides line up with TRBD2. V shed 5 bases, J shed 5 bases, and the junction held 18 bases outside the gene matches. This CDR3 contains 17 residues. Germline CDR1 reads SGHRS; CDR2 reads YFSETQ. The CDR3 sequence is CASRRSVAGHGGETQYF. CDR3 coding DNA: TGCGCCAGCAGGCGGTCAGTAGCGGGCCACGGGGGGGAGACCCAGTACTTC.

CDR3 in DNA: TGTGCCAGCGGGGACAGCCTTCTCACTGAAGCTTTCTTT. It specifies CASGDSLLTEAFF. The rearrangement links TRBV6-5 to TRBJ1-1, with TRBD1 matching 7 bases. The V gene end was trimmed by 8 bases and the J gene end by 4 bases; junction bases not matched to a gene: 7. The CDR3 runs to 13 residues. Germline V lookup: CDR1 MNHEY, CDR2 SVGAGI.

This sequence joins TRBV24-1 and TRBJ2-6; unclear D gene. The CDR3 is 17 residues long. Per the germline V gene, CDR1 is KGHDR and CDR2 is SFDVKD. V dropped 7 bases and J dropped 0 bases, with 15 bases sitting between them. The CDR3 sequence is CATSVGPASSGANVLTF. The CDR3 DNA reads TGTGCCACCAGCGTCGGGCCCGCTAGCTCTGGGGCCAACGTCCTGACTTTC.

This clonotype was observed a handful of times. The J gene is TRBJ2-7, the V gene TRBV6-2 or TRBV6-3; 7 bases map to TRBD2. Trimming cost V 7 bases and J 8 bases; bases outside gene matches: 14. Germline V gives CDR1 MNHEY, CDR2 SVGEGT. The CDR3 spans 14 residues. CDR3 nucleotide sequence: TGTGCCAGCACCTCCGGGACTACCTCCTGGCAGCAGTACTTC. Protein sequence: CASTSGTTSWQQYF.

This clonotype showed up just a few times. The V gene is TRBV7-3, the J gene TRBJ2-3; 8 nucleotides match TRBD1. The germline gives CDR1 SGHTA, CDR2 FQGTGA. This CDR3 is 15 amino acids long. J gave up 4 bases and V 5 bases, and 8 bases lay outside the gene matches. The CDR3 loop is CASSGQGGMADTQYF. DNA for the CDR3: TGTGCCAGCAGCGGACAGGGAGGTATGGCAGATACGCAGTATTTT.

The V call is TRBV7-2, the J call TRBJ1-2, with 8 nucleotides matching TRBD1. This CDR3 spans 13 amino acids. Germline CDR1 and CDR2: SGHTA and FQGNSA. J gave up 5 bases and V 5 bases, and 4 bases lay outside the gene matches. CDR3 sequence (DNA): TGTGCCAGCAGCGAAGGACAGGGTTATGGCTACACCTTC. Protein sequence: CASSEGQGYGYTF.

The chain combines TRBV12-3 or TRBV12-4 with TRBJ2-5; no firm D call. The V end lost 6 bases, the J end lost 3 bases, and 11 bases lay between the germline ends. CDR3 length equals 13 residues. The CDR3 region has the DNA TGTGCCAGCAGATGGACGGACGAAGAGACCCAGTACTTC. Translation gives CASRWTDEETQYF.

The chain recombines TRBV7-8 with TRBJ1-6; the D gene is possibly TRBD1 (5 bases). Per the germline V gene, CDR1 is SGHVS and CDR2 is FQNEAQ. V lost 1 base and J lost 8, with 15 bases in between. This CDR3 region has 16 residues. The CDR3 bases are TGTGCCAGCAGCTTAGTCGGCAGGGTAGTCGATTCACCCCTCCACTTT. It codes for CASSLVGRVVDSPLHF.

This chain's CDR3 is CATSDGTENTGELFF. DNA for the CDR3: TGTGCCACCAGTGACGGGACGGAGAACACCGGGGAGCTGTTTTTT. The chain links TRBV24-1 to TRBJ2-2, with D perhaps assigned TRBD1 or TRBD2 (5 bases each). The CDR3 loop spans 15 amino acids. Per the germline V gene, CDR1 is KGHDR and CDR2 is SFDVKD. Deletions cut 4 bases from V and 1 base from J, with 9 bases between.

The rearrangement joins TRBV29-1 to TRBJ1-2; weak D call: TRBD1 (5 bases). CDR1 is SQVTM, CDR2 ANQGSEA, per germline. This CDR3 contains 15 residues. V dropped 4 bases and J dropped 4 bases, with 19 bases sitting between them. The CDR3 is CSVVRQGRGAYGYTF. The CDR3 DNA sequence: TGCAGCGTTGTAAGGCAGGGAAGGGGAGCCTATGGCTACACCTTC.

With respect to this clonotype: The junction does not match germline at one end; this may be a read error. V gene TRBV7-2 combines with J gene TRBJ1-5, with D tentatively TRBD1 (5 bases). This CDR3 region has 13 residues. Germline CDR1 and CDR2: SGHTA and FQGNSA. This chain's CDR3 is CASCLGQDQPQHF. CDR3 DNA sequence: TGTGCCAGCTGCTTGGGGCAGGATCAGCCCCAGCATTTT.

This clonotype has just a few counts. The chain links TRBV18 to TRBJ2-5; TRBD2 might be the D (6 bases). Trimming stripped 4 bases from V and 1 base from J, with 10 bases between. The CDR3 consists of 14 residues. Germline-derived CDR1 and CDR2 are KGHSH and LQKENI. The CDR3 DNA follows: TGTGCCAGCTCACGTGTGGGGGGCCAAGAGACCCAGTACTTC. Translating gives CASSRVGGQETQYF.

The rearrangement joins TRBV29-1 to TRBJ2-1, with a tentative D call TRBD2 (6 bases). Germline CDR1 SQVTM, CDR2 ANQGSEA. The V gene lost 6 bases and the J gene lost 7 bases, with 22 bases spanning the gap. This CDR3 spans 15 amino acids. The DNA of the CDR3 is TGCAGCGTCCCGACTACCGGGGAGGACTATAATGAGCAGTTCTTC. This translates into CSVPTTGEDYNEQFF.